The text below deals with one T cell receptor beta chain. This clonotype was observed many times. Its antigen is still unknown. No clone much larger than this one lies a single base away; base qualities are absent. This record belongs to a study of T cells in Graves' hyperthyroidism and ophthalmopathy (dated by TCRdb to the late 2010s). Context from the whole study: Peripheral blood was sampled at the time of initial diagnosis, prior to any treatment. To identify distinguishing TCR V-J signatures, a discovery cohort of about a hundred patients was used, comprising some 43 with Graves' ophthalmopathy and around 60 with stable Graves' hyperthyroidism. Prospective prediction of ophthalmopathy was tested in an independent validation cohort consisting of roughly 19 hyperthyroidism patients and some 15 patients who later progressed to ophthalmopathy. The 90 to 100 discovery patients were randomly divided into training and test sets at a 7:3 ratio. In several Graves' hyperthyroidism patients, the study also compared T-cell repertoires from thyroid tissue with T-cell repertoires from blood. Following sampling, methimazole starting at 30 mg daily was given to hyperthyroidism patients, and high-dose intravenous methylprednisolone was given to ophthalmopathy patients. According to the paper, TCR Vbeta CDR3 sequencing was carried out on roughly 130 peripheral blood samples, which came from about 45 ophthalmopathy, approximately 72 hyperthyroidism and about 17 progressor patients.

Moderately to severely active disease, a Clinical Activity Score of at least 3, a NOSPECS grade of at least 4, and a duration under 3 months were present in ophthalmopathy patients. The study excluded patients with uncontrolled infections, other autoimmune diseases, pregnancy or lactation. Diagnoses relied on clinical symptoms, serum thyroxine and TRAb, thyroid ultrasound and orbital computed tomography. PBMCs were isolated from 7.5 to 10 ml of fresh peripheral blood by Ficoll-Paque density gradient centrifugation. Total RNA was extracted using Trizol reagent, and RNA quality was assessed on an Agilent 2100 Bioanalyzer. Overall study outcomes, separate from this receptor: Sample size was not statistically predetermined, and investigators were not blinded to group allocation. A model built on a 13 V-J signature distinguished ophthalmopathy from stable hyperthyroidism, reaching around 90% sensitivity and around 81% specificity in cross-validation and 80%/75% in testing. Blood samples also contained most of the expanded thyroid clonotypes (frequency above 0.001), which suggests that blood repertoires may reflect thyroid immune responses. In validation, the model predicted progression to ophthalmopathy with approximately 69% sensitivity and less than 75% specificity, a median of around 6.6 months before onset.

The CDR3 spans 15 residues, from the cysteine through the phenylalanine. Only the CDR3 region is kept as DNA, spanning 45 bases read in frame from base 1. Trimming takes 2 bases off V and 2 bases off J; junction bases not matched to a gene: 3. TCR beta CDR3 regions were amplified from RNA transcripts. A first-round RT-PCR of the TCR CDR3 used the HTBI primer set with the Qiagen OneStep RT-PCR kit. Libraries were constructed in a second round of multiplex PCR, after which size selection and purification were carried out. Paired-end sequencing of the libraries was performed with 100 bp reads on an Illumina HiSeq2000. On the authors' methods: SOAPnuke was used to process the raw data, throwing out any read that contained adapters or uncalled bases, had a mean Phred below 15, or lacked an exact constant-primer or identifier match. High-quality paired reads were merged with COPE v1.2.5, and unique nucleotide sequences were defined as clonotypes. MiTCR v1.1 was used to align clonotypes to the IMGT TRBV, TRBD and TRBJ reference segments. Analysis was restricted to V-J combinations with a frequency above 0.0001, which covered roughly 99% of repertoires. The TCS score was defined as F50 (clonal expansion) divided by E x V (chaos), with BLOSUM62-based TCRdist calculated between CDR3 peptides within each V-J. Welch's t-statistics and random forest reduced fewer than 550 V-J features to around 14, which were used in a naive Bayes classifier (R e1071). TCRdb cleaned the public reads at Q25 with fastp, built clones with MiXCR and kept in-frame beta chains. Merged by CDR3 protein, the rows form single entries marked with the most common genes and DNA. Here the V and J calls rest on TCRdb's processing, not on the authors' analysis. The sample profile shows 490,000 or so distinct CDR3 sequences; 20% of them were found once. The biggest ten clones account for less than 55% of the sample.

This receptor was taken from a man aged 35-49 years with Graves' ophthalmopathy. Source material: blood. The chain is assembled from TRBV12-3 or TRBV12-4 and TRBJ2-5, with TRBD2 identical over 9 junction bases. The bases are TGTGCCAGCAGTTTATTCAGCGGGGGGCAAGAGACCCAGTACTTC. This yields the protein CASSLFSGGQETQYF.